A selection of T cell receptor beta chains follows, all from one sample in a study of T cells in Graves' hyperthyroidism and ophthalmopathy. TCRdb used MiXCR to reprocess the multiplex PCR reads, holding one entry per CDR3 protein. The data contain about 770,000 distinct CDR3 sequences, around 20% of them singletons. Sequencing was performed on blood. Receptors were obtained from a woman aged 45-65 years with Graves' hyperthyroidism that later progressed to Graves' ophthalmopathy. Both conserved end residues are part of each CDR3. Fields, in order: V gene, clone size, J gene, D gene, CDR3 protein, CDR3 DNA. A D gene is named only where the DNA matches it firmly. A clone size is listed for some rows: how often the clone was seen (once, few, many), or a class if it is expanded.

v_gene: TRBV7-9; abundance: few; j_gene: TRBJ1-1; d_gene: NA; CDR3aa: CTSSLSDTEAFF; CDR3nt: TGTACCAGCAGCTTAAGCGACACTGAAGCTTTCTTT
v_gene: TRBV4-2; abundance: NA; j_gene: TRBJ1-3; d_gene: TRBD1; CDR3aa: CASSQMDREGNTIYF; CDR3nt: TGTGCCAGCAGCCAAATGGACAGGGAGGGAAACACCATATATTTT
v_gene: TRBV6-1; abundance: few; j_gene: TRBJ2-7; d_gene: TRBD2; CDR3aa: CASSGGLAGGVEQYF; CDR3nt: TGTGCCAGCAGTGGGGGACTAGCGGGGGGTGTCGAGCAGTACTTC
v_gene: TRBV15; abundance: NA; j_gene: TRBJ1-2; d_gene: NA; CDR3aa: CATSRHLWPGSNYGYTF; CDR3nt: TGTGCCACCAGCAGACACTTGTGGCCGGGGTCGAACTATGGCTACACCTTC
v_gene: TRBV18; abundance: NA; j_gene: TRBJ2-7; d_gene: NA; CDR3aa: CASSPKGGTYEQYF; CDR3nt: TGTGCCAGCTCACCAAAGGGGGGGACCTACGAGCAGTACTTC
v_gene: TRBV13; abundance: few; j_gene: TRBJ2-6; d_gene: NA; CDR3aa: CASSAVRAGANVLTF; CDR3nt: TGTGCCAGCAGCGCCGTCCGGGCTGGGGCCAACGTCCTGACTTTC
v_gene: TRBV7-2; abundance: few; j_gene: TRBJ1-1; d_gene: TRBD1; CDR3aa: CASSARQGRSISEAFF; CDR3nt: TGTGCCAGCAGCGCCCGACAGGGTCGGTCTATCAGTGAAGCTTTCTTT
v_gene: TRBV13; abundance: many; j_gene: TRBJ2-7; d_gene: NA; CDR3aa: CASRGGLDYEQYF; CDR3nt: TGTGCCAGCCGGGGAGGACTGGACTACGAGCAGTACTTC
v_gene: TRBV3-1; abundance: NA; j_gene: TRBJ1-4; d_gene: TRBD1; CDR3aa: CASSQLLGQGRFIANEKLFF; CDR3nt: TGTGCCAGCAGCCAACTACTTGGACAGGGGAGGTTCATAGCTAATGAAAAACTGTTTTTT
v_gene: TRBV5-6; abundance: few; j_gene: TRBJ1-5; d_gene: NA; CDR3aa: CASSKFKNSNQPQHF; CDR3nt: TGTGCCAGCAGCAAGTTCAAGAATAGCAATCAGCCCCAGCATTTT
v_gene: TRBV7-9; abundance: many; j_gene: TRBJ2-3; d_gene: NA; CDR3aa: CASSFNRGGSGTDTQYF; CDR3nt: TGTGCCAGCAGCTTTAATAGAGGGGGGAGCGGCACAGATACGCAGTATTTT
v_gene: TRBV4-2; abundance: NA; j_gene: TRBJ2-1; d_gene: TRBD1; CDR3aa: CASSSGQGPNEQFF; CDR3nt: TGTGCCAGCAGCTCGGGACAGGGGCCCAATGAGCAGTTCTTC
v_gene: TRBV20-1; abundance: few; j_gene: TRBJ2-5; d_gene: TRBD2; CDR3aa: CSASGGAKETQYF; CDR3nt: TGCAGTGCTAGCGGGGGGGCTAAAGAGACCCAGTACTTC
v_gene: TRBV6-1; abundance: few; j_gene: TRBJ2-7; d_gene: NA; CDR3aa: CASNVGGSTLYEQYF; CDR3nt: TGTGCCAGCAACGTTGGGGGGTCCACCCTCTACGAGCAGTACTTC
v_gene: TRBV29-1; abundance: NA; j_gene: TRBJ2-5; d_gene: NA; CDR3aa: CSVVISQETQYF; CDR3nt: TGCAGCGTTGTGATCAGTCAAGAGACCCAGTACTTC
v_gene: TRBV7-3; abundance: NA; j_gene: TRBJ2-3; d_gene: TRBD2; CDR3aa: CASSMGLAETSIDTQYF; CDR3nt: TGTGCCAGCAGCATGGGACTAGCGGAGACTAGCATAGATACGCAGTATTTT
v_gene: TRBV20-1; abundance: few; j_gene: TRBJ1-1; d_gene: TRBD1; CDR3aa: CSARDPQGAEAFF; CDR3nt: TGCAGTGCTAGAGACCCACAGGGGGCTGAAGCTTTCTTT
v_gene: TRBV12-3/TRBV12-4; abundance: many; j_gene: TRBJ1-6; d_gene: NA; CDR3aa: CASRLRGQSPLHF; CDR3nt: TGTGCCAGCCGTCTCCGGGGCCAGTCACCCCTCCACTTT
v_gene: TRBV7-2; abundance: few; j_gene: TRBJ2-3; d_gene: NA; CDR3aa: CASSTKTGLGTDTQYF; CDR3nt: TGTGCCAGCAGCACAAAAACAGGGCTCGGCACAGATACGCAGTATTTT
v_gene: TRBV3-1; abundance: many; j_gene: TRBJ2-1; d_gene: TRBD2; CDR3aa: CASSQSSGGTRSYNEQFF; CDR3nt: TGTGCCAGCAGCCAATCTAGCGGGGGGACACGCTCCTACAATGAGCAGTTCTTC
v_gene: TRBV18; abundance: many; j_gene: TRBJ2-5; d_gene: NA; CDR3aa: CASSAGSLQETQYF; CDR3nt: TGTGCCAGCTCGGCCGGGAGCTTACAAGAGACCCAGTACTTC
v_gene: TRBV6-1; abundance: NA; j_gene: TRBJ2-1; d_gene: NA; CDR3aa: CASSERGLAGGSSYNEQFF; CDR3nt: TGTGCCAGCAGTGAACGGGGGCTGGCAGGGGGGAGCTCCTACAATGAGCAGTTCTTC
v_gene: TRBV7-9; abundance: many; j_gene: TRBJ2-1; d_gene: TRBD1; CDR3aa: CASSGGTGGSYNEQFF; CDR3nt: TGTGCCAGCAGCGGGGGGACAGGGGGTTCCTACAATGAGCAGTTCTTC
v_gene: TRBV12-3/TRBV12-4; abundance: few; j_gene: TRBJ2-4; d_gene: TRBD1; CDR3aa: CASSWGGQGAKNIQYF; CDR3nt: TGTGCCAGCAGTTGGGGGGGACAGGGGGCCAAAAACATTCAGTACTTC
v_gene: TRBV7-3; abundance: many; j_gene: TRBJ1-1; d_gene: TRBD1; CDR3aa: CASSFKQGFEAFF; CDR3nt: TGTGCCAGCAGCTTTAAACAGGGGTTTGAAGCTTTCTTT
v_gene: TRBV5-1; abundance: NA; j_gene: TRBJ1-1; d_gene: NA; CDR3aa: CASSLRYMGTEAFF; CDR3nt: TGCGCCAGCAGCTTGAGGTATATGGGCACTGAAGCTTTCTTT
v_gene: TRBV29-1; abundance: NA; j_gene: TRBJ1-2; d_gene: NA; CDR3aa: CSVQTAFDYGYTF; CDR3nt: TGCAGCGTCCAGACAGCCTTTGACTATGGCTACACCTTC